This entry lists 17 T cell receptor beta chains sequenced from one sample in a study of blood T cells in healthy people across ages. Sample-barcoded 5' priming and a J-beta primer mix drove a second PCR of about 6 to 11 cycles. TCRdb passed the 5' RACE reads through MiXCR, listing each CDR3 protein once. This sample has roughly 1.5 million distinct CDR3 sequences; approximately 43% occur once, and the top ten carry about 4%. The source material was blood. The receptors here all came from a woman aged 18 to 35 in good health.

V usage is TRBV6-2 or TRBV6-3 and J usage is TRBJ1-5; possible D gene TRBD1, 6 bases. The CDR3 length is 13 residues. Looked up from germline, CDR1 is MNHEY and CDR2 is SVGEGT. Trimming pared 6 bases from V and 4 bases from J, leaving 10 bases between. CDR3 in amino acids: CASSHTGNQPQHF. CDR3 DNA: TGTGCCAGCAGCCACACAGGGAATCAGCCCCAGCATTTT.

The rearrangement joins TRBV9 to TRBJ2-5, with 8 bases that match TRBD1. The CDR3 totals 16 residues. The V and J ends lost 3 bases and 5 bases, in that order; junction bases with no gene match: 12. Germline values: CDR1 SGDLS, CDR2 YYNGEE. DNA for the CDR3: TGTGCCAGCAGCGCTTCCTCGCAGGGGGCGTTGGAGACCCAGTACTTC. Its protein is CASSASSQGALETQYF.

The CDR3 nucleotides read TGTGCCAGCAGCCTCCCCGGCGGGGACAGGGGCTTTCCTGAGCAGTTCTTC. Amino acids: CASSLPGGDRGFPEQFF. V usage is TRBV9 and J usage is TRBJ2-1; 10 bases are shared with TRBD1. With V trimmed by 4 bases and J by 9 bases, 16 bases remained unmatched. Germline V CDR1 and CDR2: SGDLS, YYNGEE. The CDR3 spans 17 residues.

The V and J genes are TRBV27 and TRBJ2-5; 7 nucleotides line up with TRBD1. Looked up from germline, CDR1 is MNHEY and CDR2 is SMNVEV (reference sequence). V shed 4 bases and J 11 bases; nucleotides not matched to a gene: 13. CDR3 length equals 14 residues. The CDR3 DNA reads as TGTGCCAGCAGTTCCGGGACAGCCTCTCTCCAGCAGTACTTC. It specifies CASSSGTASLQQYF.

This chain uses TRBV7-7 with TRBJ2-1, with 7 bases aligning to TRBD2. Per the germline V gene, CDR1 is SSHAT and CDR2 is FNYEAQ (reference sequence). The CDR3 extends over 14 amino acids. V lost 5 bases and J lost 9; bases outside the gene matches: 10. This chain's CDR3 is CASSTRLADGEQFF. The CDR3 nucleotides read TGTGCCAGCAGCACCCGACTAGCTGACGGTGAGCAGTTCTTC.

This chain links TRBV3-1 with TRBJ2-1, with 9 bases aligning to TRBD2. CDR3 size: 16 residues. Trimming cost V 4 bases and J 3 bases; bases outside gene matches: 7. Germline-derived CDR1 and CDR2 are LGHDT and YNNKEL (reference sequence). In nucleotides, the CDR3 is TGTGCCAGCAGCCCCCCGGGACTAGCTTACTACAATGAGCAGTTCTTC. This gives the protein CASSPPGLAYYNEQFF.

The CDR3 coding sequence is TGTGCCATCAGGCGAGCTAGGCCTCGGGAGACCCAGTACTTC. Protein product: CAIRRARPRETQYF. The chain joins TRBV10-3 to TRBJ2-5; D call uncertain. Deletions cut 6 bases from V and 5 bases from J, with 16 bases between. CDR3 size: 14 residues. Germline V gene data show CDR1 as ENHRY and CDR2 as SYGVKD.

DNA for the CDR3: TGTGCCAGCATCAGAGGGTGGGGTAGCTCCTACAATGAGCAGTTCTTC. This codes for CASIRGWGSSYNEQFF. The rearrangement links TRBV28 to TRBJ2-1, with D possibly TRBD2 on 5 matching bases. The CDR3 is 16 amino acids. The germline V gene encodes CDR1 MDHEN and CDR2 SYDVKM. The germline V and J ends were trimmed by 7 bases and 0 bases, with 16 bases remaining between them.

The rearrangement links TRBV7-9 to TRBJ1-4; TRBD1 might be the D (5 bases). Trimming stripped 6 bases from V and 7 bases from J, with 15 bases between. The CDR3 contains 14 residues. The germline gives CDR1 SEHNR, CDR2 FQNEAQ (reference sequence). The CDR3 sequence: CASRPQGGREKLFF. CDR3 bases: TGTGCCAGCAGGCCCCAGGGTGGGCGTGAAAAACTGTTTTTT.

The chain links TRBV7-2 to TRBJ1-6; D ambiguous. This CDR3 contains 12 residues. CDR1 is SGHTA and CDR2 is FQGNSA in the germline V gene. Trimming took off 1 base at V and 11 bases at J, with 6 bases between the two ends. CDR3 region: CASSLEVPPLHF. CDR3 nucleotide sequence: TGTGCCAGCAGCTTAGAGGTTCCACCCCTCCACTTT.

The chain uses TRBV9 and TRBJ2-1; 10 bases agree with TRBD2. The end of the DNA fits TRBJ2-7 better, so the J call may be wrong. The germline CDR1 and CDR2 sequences are SGDLS and YYNGEE. This CDR3 region has 16 residues. CDR3 region: CASSPPLAGTYNEQYF. CDR3 in DNA: TGTGCCAGCAGCCCTCCACTAGCGGGGACCTACAATGAGCAGTACTTC.

V usage is TRBV20-1 and J usage is TRBJ2-7; TRBD1 matches at 7 bases. Germline CDR1 and CDR2: DFQATT and SNEGSKA (reference sequence). This CDR3 region has 15 residues. V gave up 6 bases and J gave up 3 bases; unmatched junction bases: 14. Here the CDR3 reads CSARSLDREIYEQYF. The CDR3 DNA reads TGCAGTGCGAGGTCTCTTGACAGGGAGATCTACGAGCAGTACTTC.

The chain employs TRBV12-3 or TRBV12-4 and TRBJ1-2; D is undetermined. Trimming left V 5 bases short and J 3 bases short, with 4 bases between. The CDR3 is 11 residues long. CDR3 loop: CASSQHYGYTF. In DNA, the CDR3 is TGTGCCAGCAGTCAACACTATGGCTACACCTTC.

This clonotype was found a few times. V gene TRBV29-1 combines with J gene TRBJ2-1, with D possibly TRBD1 on 5 matching bases. V shed 7 bases and J shed 1 base, with 11 bases lying between them. The CDR3 is 13 residues long. Germline V CDR1 and CDR2: SQVTM, ANQGSEA. The CDR3 DNA reads as TGCAGCGCCGCCGACAGTTCCTACAATGAGCAGTTCTTC. As protein: CSAADSSYNEQFF.

The chain recombines TRBV4-2 with TRBJ1-1; D not certain. Germline values: CDR1 LGHNA, CDR2 YNFKEQ. Between the trimmed V and J ends, which lost 7 bases and 5 bases, there was a span of 20 bases. The CDR3 spans 15 residues. The CDR3 spells CASTLRFGEGTEAFF. For the CDR3, the DNA is TGTGCCAGCACTCTTCGTTTCGGGGAGGGTACTGAAGCTTTCTTT.

This clonotype appeared once. The V and J genes are TRBV29-1 and TRBJ1-4; no firm D call. The CDR3 sequence is 13 residues long. Germline CDR1 reads SQVTM; CDR2 reads ANQGSEA. Trimming shortened V by 7 bases and J by 4 bases, and 13 bases separated the two germline ends. CDR3 region: CSALREGNEKLFF. The CDR3 nucleotides are TGCAGCGCCCTGAGGGAGGGTAATGAAAAACTGTTTTTT.

Concerning this clonotype: One end of the junction varies from germline; a read error may be responsible. V and J are TRBV7-9 and TRBJ1-6; no clear D gene. Germline V gives CDR1 SEHNR, CDR2 FQNEAQ (reference sequence). The CDR3 has 14 residues. Written as DNA, the CDR3 is TGTACCAGCAGCTCCACCGGACCGAAGTCACCCCTCCACTTT. Encoded protein: CTSSSTGPKSPLHF.